This is a list of T cell receptor beta chains from one sample in a study of T cells after yellow fever vaccination. TCRdb itself ran the 5' RACE reads through MiXCR, one entry per CDR3 protein. The sample yields a few hundred thousand distinct CDR3 sequences, 6.9% seen once. The sample consisted of CD4+ T cells sorted from PBMCs, taken 15 days after the yellow fever booster vaccination. The receptor set was obtained from a man aged 25-40 years who received the YFV17D yellow fever vaccine. The CDR3 runs from the conserved cysteine through the conserved F or W. D genes are given only for firm matches. Where a row states a size, it is once, few, many or the class of an expanded clone; other rows omit it.

clone_size	d_call	v_call	j_call	cdr3_nt	cdr3_aa
few	TRBD2	TRBV10-3	TRBJ2-7	TGTGCCATCAGCCCCCCCGGGGGGAAGATCTACGAGCAGTACTTC	CAISPPGGKIYEQYF
many	TRBD2	TRBV12-3/TRBV12-4	TRBJ2-6	TGTGCCAGCAGTCCATTAGCGGGAGCTGGGGCCAACGTCCTGACTTTC	CASSPLAGAGANVLTF
NA	NA	TRBV7-8	TRBJ2-1	TGTGCCAGCAGCTCGCCAAAAGAGGGGGATGAGCAGTTCTTC	CASSSPKEGDEQFF
many	TRBD2	TRBV12-3/TRBV12-4	TRBJ2-1	TGTGCCAGCAGTTCCGGACTAGCGGGCTACAATGAGCAGTTCTTC	CASSSGLAGYNEQFF
NA	TRBD1	TRBV20-1	TRBJ2-7	TGCAGTGCTAGAGCCCCACCCGCCGGGACAGGGCTCAACGAGCAGTACTTC	CSARAPPAGTGLNEQYF
NA	NA	TRBV7-2	TRBJ2-5	TGTGCCAGCAGCTCTGTAGGGGGGACGGGGACCCAGTACTTC	CASSSVGGTGTQYF
many	NA	TRBV5-1	TRBJ2-2	TGCGCCAGCAGCAACCTTCAGACCGGGGAGCTGTTTTTT	CASSNLQTGELFF
few	NA	TRBV18	TRBJ1-5	TGTGCCAGTTCAGGTTATAGCAATCAGCCCCAGCATTTT	CASSGYSNQPQHF
few	NA	TRBV7-9	TRBJ2-1	TGTGCCAGCAGCTTACCTAGGGACTCTAGATACAATGAGCAGTTCTTC	CASSLPRDSRYNEQFF
few	NA	TRBV4-3	TRBJ2-7	TGCGCCAGCAGCCAAGATTATGGGGGCGAGCAGTACTTC	CASSQDYGGEQYF
many	NA	TRBV20-1	TRBJ2-1	TGCAGTGCGGAGGGAGGCTCCTACAATGAGCAGTTCTTC	CSAEGGSYNEQFF
few	NA	TRBV14	TRBJ2-3	TGTGCCAGCAGCCATTCAATCGGACCCCGTAGGTATTTT	CASSHSIGPRRYF
few	NA	TRBV7-7	TRBJ2-1	TGTGCCAGCAGCTTAGCCCCTAACTTCGGGGGCAATGAGCAGTTCTTC	CASSLAPNFGGNEQFF
many	NA	TRBV28	TRBJ2-7	TGTGCCAGCAGTTTGCGTGGAGGGTACGAGCAGTACTTC	CASSLRGGYEQYF
many	NA	TRBV20-1	TRBJ2-7	TGCAGTGCTAGAGATACTGCCAACTCCTACGAGCAGTACTTC	CSARDTANSYEQYF
many	TRBD1	TRBV24-1	TRBJ2-1	TGTGCCACCAGTGAAGGGACAGCCCCCTACAATGAGCAGTTCTTC	CATSEGTAPYNEQFF
NA	TRBD2	TRBV7-8	TRBJ2-3	TGTGCCAGCAGCGCCATTATAGGGCGGGGGATCGATACGCAGTATTTT	CASSAIIGRGIDTQYF
many	NA	TRBV7-2	TRBJ2-7	TGTGCCAGCAGCCTGAGGACGGACTACGAGCAGTACTTC	CASSLRTDYEQYF
NA	TRBD2	TRBV7-2	TRBJ2-1	TGTGCCAGCAGATATCCGGGACTATCCAATGAGCAGTTCTTC	CASRYPGLSNEQFF
many	TRBD1	TRBV3-1	TRBJ1-5	TGTGCCAGCAGCCAACTGGACAGGCAATATCAGCCCCAGCATTTT	CASSQLDRQYQPQHF
many	NA	TRBV24-1	TRBJ2-7	TGTGCCACGTGGGGACCCTACGAGCAGTACTTC	CATWGPYEQYF
few	TRBD2	TRBV29-1	TRBJ2-3	TGCAGCGTTGAACTACTAGCGGGGATAGGCGGTGGGGCGCAGTATTTT	CSVELLAGIGGGAQYF
NA	NA	TRBV18	TRBJ1-1	TGTGCCAGCTCACCAGGGAGGACGGTCACTGAAGCTTTCTTT	CASSPGRTVTEAFF
few	TRBD2	TRBV20-1	TRBJ2-3	TGCAGTGCTAGGTGGCTAGCGGGAGGGCTGACAGATACGCAGTATTTT	CSARWLAGGLTDTQYF
many	TRBD1	TRBV5-5	TRBJ2-3	TGTGCCAGCAGCCTTGGACAGGGGGCAATCAATACGCAGTATTTT	CASSLGQGAINTQYF
few	NA	TRBV7-8	TRBJ2-5	TGTGCCAGCAGCGGCGCCAACCAAGAGACCCAGTACTTC	CASSGANQETQYF
many	TRBD2	TRBV3-1	TRBJ2-1	TGTGCCAGCAGCCAATCCCCGCACAGGACTAGCGGAAATTTCTACAATGAGCAGTTCTTC	CASSQSPHRTSGNFYNEQFF
NA	NA	TRBV16	TRBJ2-5	TGTGCCAGCAGCCAATTCCGACAAGAGACCCAGTACTTC	CASSQFRQETQYF
NA	TRBD2	TRBV20-1	TRBJ2-3	TGCAGTGCTGACACCGGGAGGTTAGATACGCAGTATTTT	CSADTGRLDTQYF
few	NA	TRBV28	TRBJ2-7	TGTGCCAGCAGTTTTTTAAGAGGGGACACCTACGAGCAGTACTTC	CASSFLRGDTYEQYF
NA	TRBD2	TRBV12-3/TRBV12-4	TRBJ2-3	TGTGCCCTCAGTTTAATGACTAGCGGGAGCGGGGTCGGCACAGATACGCAGTATTTT	CALSLMTSGSGVGTDTQYF
many	NA	TRBV7-3	TRBJ2-7	TGTGCCAGCAGCTTAAGAGGGGACTCGGAGGGGAGGCCCTACGAGCAGTACTTC	CASSLRGDSEGRPYEQYF
few	NA	TRBV7-9	TRBJ2-7	TGTGCCAGCAGCTTAAAAGGCAGCGGGCGACCCTACGAGCAGTACTTC	CASSLKGSGRPYEQYF
few	NA	TRBV24-1	TRBJ2-3	TGTGCCACCAGTGACGGAGTACTAGGGGATACGCAGTATTTT	CATSDGVLGDTQYF
many	NA	TRBV6-5	TRBJ2-2	TGTGCCAGCAGTTTAGGGTTGAACCGTTACGGGGCCGTCGGGGAGCTGTTTTTT	CASSLGLNRYGAVGELFF
NA	NA	TRBV29-1	TRBJ1-1	TGCAGCGCCCGAGGGACCCAGAACACTGAAGCTTTCTTT	CSARGTQNTEAFF
few	NA	TRBV4-3	TRBJ1-2	TGCGCCAGCAGCCAAGACAGAGTTTATGGCTACACCTTC	CASSQDRVYGYTF
NA	NA	TRBV30	TRBJ2-7	TGTGCCTGGAAACAGGGACCCTACGAGCAGTACTTC	CAWKQGPYEQYF
many	NA	TRBV7-6	TRBJ2-5	TGTGCCAGCAGCTATACAGGGATGGAGACCCAGTACTTC	CASSYTGMETQYF
many	NA	TRBV30	TRBJ1-4	TGTGCCTGGAGTGTCCGGAGGGAAAAACTGTTTTTT	CAWSVRREKLFF
many	NA	TRBV29-1	TRBJ1-4	TGCAGCGTTGGCGGGCCGGGTGGGACTAATGAAAAACTGTTTTTT	CSVGGPGGTNEKLFF
NA	NA	TRBV6-5	TRBJ2-1	TGTGCCAGCAGTTTCCCGGTCGTAGGGAATGAGCAGTTCTTC	CASSFPVVGNEQFF
many	NA	TRBV20-1	TRBJ2-7	TGCAGTGCACGTTCGGCTAGTCGTTACGAGCAGTACTTC	CSARSASRYEQYF
few	NA	TRBV7-5	TRBJ2-3	NA	CISVPEAFRGFTDTQYF
few	NA	TRBV5-1	TRBJ2-7	TGCGCCAGCAGCCCGGGGGCAGTGTCCTACGAGCAGTACTTC	CASSPGAVSYEQYF
few	NA	TRBV7-2	TRBJ2-1	TGTGCCAGCAGCTTATCGGCGGGACAACCCTCTAGGAAGGAGCAGTTCTTC	CASSLSAGQPSRKEQFF
few	NA	TRBV6-1	TRBJ2-2	TGTGCCAGCACTCCCTTAACCACCACCGGGGAGCTGTTTTTT	CASTPLTTTGELFF
NA	NA	TRBV9	TRBJ1-5	TGTGCCAGCAGTTCACCGGGGAGCAATCAGCCCCAGCATTTT	CASSSPGSNQPQHF
few	TRBD1	TRBV6-5	TRBJ2-1	TGTGCCAGCAGTTACGCCGGGACAGGACTACACTACTCCTACAATGAGCAGTTCTTC	CASSYAGTGLHYSYNEQFF
NA	TRBD2	TRBV20-1	TRBJ2-1	TGCAGTGCTAGCCTTAGCGGGAGTTACAATGAGCAGTTCTTC	CSASLSGSYNEQFF
many	NA	TRBV10-2	TRBJ2-5	TGCGCCAGCAGTAATGGAGAGACCCAGTACTTC	CASSNGETQYF
many	TRBD1	TRBV10-3	TRBJ2-7	TGTGCCATCAGTGACCCGGGACAGGGGGCCCACGAGCAGTACTTC	CAISDPGQGAHEQYF
NA	TRBD2	TRBV20-1	TRBJ2-7	TGCAGTGCTAGGAGGGTGACTAGCGGGAGGGAGGGCGAGCAGTACTTC	CSARRVTSGREGEQYF
many	TRBD1	TRBV9	TRBJ1-1	TGTGCCAGCAGTTCAACAGGGGGCGGCACTGAAGCTTTCTTT	CASSSTGGGTEAFF
NA	TRBD2	TRBV3-1	TRBJ2-6	TGTGCCAGCAGCCGCGGACTAGCGGGAGGTGCTGGGGCCAACGTCCTGACTTTC	CASSRGLAGGAGANVLTF
few	TRBD2	TRBV20-1	TRBJ2-5	TGCAGTGCGGGGGGGTTCCGGACCCAGTACTTC	CSAGGFRTQYF
few	NA	TRBV20-1	TRBJ2-7	TGCAGTGCTAGCGGCTCGTGGGCAGGGTACGAGCAGTACTTC	CSASGSWAGYEQYF
few	TRBD2	TRBV20-1	TRBJ2-1	TGCAGTGCCACTCCTAGCGGGAGGGCCGAGGGTGAGCAGTTCTTC	CSATPSGRAEGEQFF
few	NA	TRBV7-9	TRBJ1-3	TGTGCCAGCAGCTTCCGGTTAGGAAACACCATATATTTT	CASSFRLGNTIYF
few	TRBD1	TRBV20-1	TRBJ1-3	TGCAGTGCTGACTACAGGGGGCGGTTTGGTGGAAACACCATATATTTT	CSADYRGRFGGNTIYF